This note documents a single TCR beta chain sequence. Profiling relied on immunoSEQ multiplex PCR, and the TCRdb table lists in-frame clones only, not all of them. The sample gives tens of thousands of clones, roughly 90% of which show up once; more than 1.3% is in the top ten. This CDR3 has 13 residues. The germline gives CDR1 LNHDA, CDR2 SQIVND (reference sequence). The V end was cut by 5 bases, the J end by 3 bases, with 7 bases between. The data derive from a study of T cell changes during pregnancy in multiple sclerosis. Sequencing used peripheral blood, obtained in the third trimester of pregnancy. This clonotype originated in a female donor with multiple sclerosis, enrolled in a pregnancy study. The genes are TRBV19 and TRBJ2-2, with D uncertain. The CDR3 is CASSGPDTGELFF. CDR3 nucleotide sequence: TGTGCCAGTAGTGGGCCGGACACCGGGGAGCTGTTTTTT.